This T cell receptor (beta chain) was identified in a study of T cell responses to AZD1222 COVID-19 vaccine. Looking at the study overall: Recipients boosted at about 4 weeks or about 12 weeks are pooled. Study observations and caveats: Clonal diversity may have been underestimated in mostly white British donors. Vaccine-associated CD4 TCRs spanned spike, dominant at 160-218 and 743-854.

In the case of this clone: The antigen remains undetermined.

The germline gives CDR1 MNHEY, CDR2 SMNVEV (reference sequence). There are 15 residues in the CDR3. Trimming removed 2 bases at V and 3 bases at J, with 11 bases between. Sequenced by immunoSEQ multiplex PCR; TCRdb stores in-frame clones only, minus some. The table records under 150,000 clones, approximately 90% of them present only once. The chain uses TRBV27 and TRBJ2-1, with a tentative D call TRBD2 (5 bases). The material was peripheral blood, obtained on day 0 of AZD1222 vaccination. The clonotype was recovered from an adult in good health. CDR3: CASSLGYGNYNEQFF. The CDR3 coding sequence is TGTGCCAGCAGTTTAGGGTACGGGAACTACAATGAGCAGTTCTTC.